This record concerns one T cell receptor beta chain sequence. Sequenced by immunoSEQ multiplex PCR; TCRdb stores in-frame clones only, minus some. This table holds approximately 190,000 clones, roughly 88% found once. Germline V CDR1 and CDR2: LNHNV, YYDKDF (reference sequence). Trimming left V 0 bases short and J 1 base short, with 3 bases between. The CDR3 runs 13 residues. The data belong to a study of cytomegalovirus exposure and HLA in healthy donors. This TCR derives from a woman aged 25 to 39 in good health and CMV-seropositive. The sequencing input was PBMCs. V usage is TRBV15 and J usage is TRBJ1-1, with D uncertain. The CDR3 region has the DNA TGTGCCACCAGCAGAGACAGGAACACTGAAGCTTTCTTT. It codes for CATSRDRNTEAFF.